One sample yielded the 26 T cell receptor beta chains listed below, sequenced in a study of blood T cell repertoires in COVID-19. Only in-frame clones appear in the TCRdb table, and some are missing; sequencing was by immunoSEQ multiplex PCR. The data show some 47,000 clones, 87% seen once. Sample: peripheral blood. These receptors were taken from a woman aged 80 or older in a cohort sampled during active or convalescent COVID-19.

The chain recombines TRBV27 with TRBJ1-6; maybe TRBD1 (5 bases). The V and J ends lost 5 bases and 10 bases respectively, with 9 bases between them. The CDR3 loop spans 12 amino acids. Germline CDR1 reads MNHEY; CDR2 reads SMNVEV (reference sequence). The CDR3 spells CASSDRGSPLHF. CDR3 DNA sequence: TGTGCCAGCAGTGATAGGGGCTCACCCCTCCACTTT.

This rearrangement joins TRBV11-3 to TRBJ2-1; 7 nucleotides agree with TRBD2. Germline V gene data show CDR1 as SGHNT and CDR2 as YENEEA. The CDR3 is 16 amino acids. Trimming took 4 bases from V and 5 from J; bases not matched to a gene: 11. The CDR3 here is CASSSQRERDDNEQFF. CDR3 DNA: TGTGCCAGCAGCTCCCAGCGCGAGCGGGACGACAATGAGCAGTTCTTC.

This clone was detected a few times. The chain combines TRBV6-5 with TRBJ2-3; 10 bases are shared with TRBD1. CDR3 length equals 15 residues. Germline V gene sequence: CDR1 MNHEY, CDR2 SVGAGI. J lost 4 bases, V lost 0 bases, and 1 base had no gene match. The CDR3 nucleotides read TGTGCCAGCAGTTACTCGACAGGGGGCGCAGATACGCAGTATTTT. This codes for CASSYSTGGADTQYF.

Points on this clone: The junction does not match germline at one end; this may be a read error. The chain couples TRBV7-7 to TRBJ2-2; 7 nucleotides match TRBD1. Germline values: CDR1 SSHAT, CDR2 FNYEAQ (reference sequence). This CDR3 region has 12 residues. CDR3 in DNA: TGTGCTAGCAGCCGGGACAGCGGGGAGCTGTTTTTT. Its protein is CASSRDSGELFF.

The genes are TRBV7-8 and TRBJ2-7; 8 bases are shared with TRBD2. The CDR3 consists of 14 residues. Germline CDR1 is SGHVS and CDR2 is FQNEAQ. With 5 bases clipped from V and 6 bases from J, the junction kept 9 bases outside the gene matches. As DNA, the CDR3 is TGTGCCAGCAGCCCGCAATGGCGGGAGGTCGAGCAGTACTTC. Amino acid sequence: CASSPQWREVEQYF.

The chain combines TRBV6-5 with TRBJ2-7; 9 bases fit TRBD1. The ends lost 6 bases at V and 3 bases at J; junction bases unmatched: 3. Germline CDR1 and CDR2: MNHEY and SVGAGI. The length of the CDR3 is 13 residues. The CDR3 DNA sequence: TGTGCCAGCAGGGGACAGGGCTACTACGAGCAGTACTTC. The encoded protein is CASRGQGYYEQYF.

This chain uses TRBV11-3 with TRBJ2-7; 7 bases line up with TRBD1. Trimming cost V 5 bases and J 0 bases; bases outside gene matches: 1. CDR3 length: 13 residues. Germline CDR1 and CDR2: SGHNT and YENEEA. This chain's CDR3 is CASSGQDSYEQYF. The CDR3 nucleotides read TGTGCCAGCAGCGGACAGGACTCCTACGAGCAGTACTTC.

V gene TRBV7-9 combines with J gene TRBJ2-2, with TRBD2 matching 7 bases. The V and J ends lost 4 bases and 0 bases, in that order; junction bases with no gene match: 5. The germline CDR1 and CDR2 sequences are SEHNR and FQNEAQ (reference sequence). This CDR3 has 16 residues. CDR3 region: CASSSSGATNTGELFF. The CDR3 DNA sequence: TGTGCCAGCAGCTCAAGCGGGGCTACGAACACCGGGGAGCTGTTTTTT.

This CDR3 is CATSAQDRVLIGGYNSPLHF. CDR3 bases: TGTGCCACCAGTGCTCAGGACAGGGTGCTCATAGGAGGCTATAATTCACCCCTCCACTTT. This chain uses TRBV24-1 with TRBJ1-6, with 8 nucleotides matching TRBD1. This CDR3 comprises 20 residues. Germline V CDR1 and CDR2: KGHDR, SFDVKD. Unmatched junction bases numbered 17, after V lost 5 bases and J lost 3 bases.

This chain connects TRBV5-1 to TRBJ1-1, with D perhaps matching TRBD1 (5 bases). Germline lookup yields CDR1 SGHRS and CDR2 YFSETQ. This CDR3 region has 15 residues. V shed 2 bases and J shed 0 bases, with 11 bases lying between them. The CDR3, as DNA: TGCGCCAGCAGCTTCACCCCCAGGGTGAACACTGAAGCTTTCTTT. Protein product: CASSFTPRVNTEAFF.

This clone was counted once. The chain is built from TRBV3-1 (or the pseudogene TRBV3-2) and TRBJ1-5; D might be TRBD1 (5 bases). The germline V and J ends were trimmed by 0 bases and 4 bases, with 7 bases remaining between them. This CDR3 spans 14 amino acids. CDR1 and CDR2 from the germline V gene are LGHDT and YNNKEL (reference sequence). The CDR3 DNA sequence: TGTGCCAGCAGCCAAGACAGGGTAAATCAGCCCCAGCATTTT. The encoded protein is CASSQDRVNQPQHF.

The rearrangement joins TRBV2 to TRBJ2-1; unclear D gene. Trimming took off 6 bases at V and 8 bases at J, with 8 bases between the two ends. The CDR3 runs to 11 residues. Germline-derived CDR1 and CDR2 are SNHLY and FYNNEI. In nucleotides, the CDR3 is TGTGCCAGCAGCGCAGTCGATGAGCAGTTCTTC. Encoded protein: CASSAVDEQFF.

This chain connects TRBV9 to TRBJ2-1; 13 positions agree with TRBD2. The V and J ends lost 0 bases and 0 bases, in that order; junction bases with no gene match: 3. This CDR3 spans 18 amino acids. CDR1 is SGDLS, CDR2 YYNGEE, per germline. The chain's CDR3 is CASSVGWTSGGSYNEQFF. The CDR3 DNA follows: TGTGCCAGCAGCGTAGGGTGGACTAGCGGGGGCTCCTACAATGAGCAGTTCTTC.

The gene calls are TRBV28 and TRBJ1-5; D is uncertain. Germline-derived CDR1 and CDR2 are MDHEN and SYDVKM. Trimming took 7 bases from V and 5 from J, leaving 18 bases between them. The CDR3 loop spans 15 amino acids. CDR3 amino acids: CASTSGSGWDQPQHF. Written as DNA, the CDR3 is TGTGCCAGCACCTCCGGGTCGGGGTGGGATCAGCCCCAGCATTTT.

This rearrangement joins TRBV19 to TRBJ2-7, with D possibly matching TRBD1 (6 bases). V was trimmed by 4 bases and J by 4 bases, leaving 17 bases between them. This CDR3 region has 15 residues. In germline, CDR1 is LNHDA, CDR2 SQIVND (reference sequence). This CDR3 is CASSRDTPPEYEQYF. DNA of the CDR3: TGTGCCAGTAGTAGGGACACCCCTCCGGAGTACGAGCAGTACTTC.

The sample holds a few counts of this clone. The CDR3 DNA follows: TGTGCTAGCGCGGCGGGGGCGTATGGCTACACCTTC. This codes for CASAAGAYGYTF. The chain is built from TRBV12-5 and TRBJ1-2, with D possibly TRBD1 on 6 matching bases. The V end was cut by 9 bases, the J end by 5 bases, with 13 bases between. CDR1 and CDR2 from the germline V gene are LGHNT and FRNRAP. This CDR3 spans 12 amino acids. Supplemented by reference TRBV12-5 and TRBJ1-2, the full variable domain reads DARVTQTPRHKVTEMGQEVTMRCQPILGHNTVFWYRQTMMQGLELLAYFRNRAPLDDSGMPKDRFSAEMPDATLATLKIQPSEPRDSAVYFCASAAGAYGYTFGSGTRLTVV.

This chain connects TRBV3-1 (or the pseudogene TRBV3-2) to TRBJ1-3; the D gene is possibly TRBD1 (6 bases). The CDR3 length is 16 residues. From germline, CDR1 is LGHDT and CDR2 YNNKEL (reference sequence). V was shortened by 1 base and J by 3 bases, with 13 bases between the two germline ends. The CDR3 protein is CASSQATGIIGNTIYF. For the CDR3, the DNA is TGTGCCAGCAGCCAAGCTACAGGGATCATTGGAAACACCATATATTTT.

The chain links TRBV5-1 to TRBJ1-5; the match to TRBD1 covers 7 bases. CDR1 is SGHRS, CDR2 YFSETQ, per germline. V trimming: 0 bases; J trimming: 3 bases; junction bases outside the gene matches: 6. The CDR3 consists of 16 residues. CDR3 nucleotide sequence: TGCGCCAGCAGCTTGGGTACAGGGGTGGCCAATCAGCCCCAGCATTTT. It yields the protein CASSLGTGVANQPQHF.

This sequence joins TRBV11-2 and TRBJ2-3; 9 bases agree with TRBD2. CDR1 and CDR2 (germline): SGHAT, FQNNGV. The CDR3 spans 19 residues. V gave up 2 bases and J gave up 1 base; unmatched junction bases: 13. CDR3 protein: CASSLSYGVSGGRTDTQYF. The CDR3, as DNA: TGTGCCAGCAGCTTATCCTATGGGGTTAGCGGGGGTCGCACAGATACGCAGTATTTT.

The gene calls are TRBV5-6 and TRBJ2-4, with TRBD1 identical over 8 bases. Germline V gene sequence: CDR1 SGHDT, CDR2 YYEEEE. With V trimmed by 1 base and J by 6 bases, 6 bases remained unmatched. The length of the CDR3 is 15 residues. The CDR3 here is CASSLWGTGSNIQYF. CDR3 DNA sequence: TGTGCCAGCAGCTTGTGGGGGACAGGTTCAAACATTCAGTACTTC.

This chain connects TRBV6-4 to TRBJ1-6; a weak D match, TRBD1 (5 bases). Per germline, CDR1 MRHNA and CDR2 SNTAGT. Trimming left V 2 bases short and J 7 bases short, with 9 bases between. This CDR3 is built from 14 residues. CDR3 coding DNA: TGTGCCAGCAGTGACAGGGGTAGGAATTCACCCCTCCACTTT. It yields the protein CASSDRGRNSPLHF.

V is TRBV7-2 and J is TRBJ1-5; 7 bases are shared with TRBD1. With V trimmed by 5 bases and J by 0 bases, 4 bases remained unmatched. Germline V gives CDR1 SGHTA, CDR2 FQGNSA. This CDR3 contains 15 residues. DNA for the CDR3: TGTGCCAGCAGCGTAGGGGGCACTAGCAATCAGCCCCAGCATTTT. Residues: CASSVGGTSNQPQHF.

The chain links TRBV5-4 to TRBJ2-4, with D possibly TRBD1 on 5 matching bases. From germline, CDR1 is SGHNT and CDR2 YYREEE (reference sequence). This CDR3 region has 13 residues. With 4 bases removed from V and 8 bases from J, the gap between germline ends came to 13 bases. The CDR3 DNA sequence: TGTGCCAGCAGCGGGGCGAATGGGGACATTCAGTACTTC. It specifies CASSGANGDIQYF.

This clone was counted once. V is TRBV4-1 and J is TRBJ1-4; TRBD1 is a possible D gene (5 bases). The V end was cut by 5 bases, the J end by 0 bases, with 13 bases between. The CDR3 sequence is 16 residues long. The V gene's germline CDR1 is MGHRA and CDR2 YSYEKL. CDR3 in DNA: TGCGCCAGCAGCTCCCAAGGAGGGGCAACTAATGAAAAACTGTTTTTT. Amino acids: CASSSQGGATNEKLFF.

The rearrangement links TRBV29-1 to TRBJ1-1; D remains ambiguous. Per the germline V gene, CDR1 is SQVTM and CDR2 is ANQGSEA. CDR3 length equals 12 residues. V lost 7 bases to trimming and J lost 4 bases, with 13 bases between them. CDR3 sequence (DNA): TGCAGCGCCCCGGACTCCAGCACTGAAGCTTTCTTT. Its translation is CSAPDSSTEAFF.

As to this clone: In the same sample, other DNA sequences code for this CDR3. The chain uses TRBV12-3 or TRBV12-4 and TRBJ1-2; D gene uncertain. V dropped 3 bases and J dropped 4 bases, with 6 bases sitting between them. The CDR3 contains 12 residues. CDR3 sequence: CASSFSVYGYTF. CDR3 sequence (DNA): TGTGCCAGCAGTTTTTCGGTCTATGGCTACACCTTC.